This T cell receptor (beta chain) came from a study of T cell responses to AZD1222 COVID-19 vaccine (dated by TCRdb to about 2021). A note on the overall study: AZD1222 recipients given second doses at about 4 weeks or at about 12 weeks were pooled, since spike-specific TCR depth and breadth were not found to differ between the two schedules. A total of 233 trial participants underwent TCR sequencing, of whom 200 to 220 received two doses of AZD1222 and about 25 received two doses of the MenACWY control vaccine. Trial participants were enrolled into age subgroups of 18-55, 56-69 and 70-plus years, which contained approximately 150, 30 and 60 TCR-sequenced participants, respectively.

The full study reports these points: Nearly half of unique spike-specific TCRs reportedly recognized epitopes outside regions mutated in the B.1.351 and B.1.1.7 variants. Conclusions about previously exposed vaccinees are limited, since just 5 or 6 AZD1222 recipients were seropositive for SARS-CoV-2 at baseline. After two AZD1222 doses, both the breadth and the depth of spike-specific TCRs were significantly higher than at day 0 and than in MenACWY recipients. Most participants were white British and females outnumbered males, and the authors suggested that clonal diversity may have been underestimated. Because no samples from the day 14 peak response were available, repertoires could be characterized only after the peak T cell response. The 56-69-year group was small, and its depth increase did not reach significance, likely because of low power. The vaccine-associated CD4 TCRs covered the entire spike protein, and the dominant responses fell in regions 160-218 and 743-854.

The CDR3 holds 15 amino acids from the cysteine to the phenylalanine. The DNA shown is the 45-base CDR3, in frame from base 1. V and J lose 4 bases and 8 bases, and a span of 20 bases separates them. The germline V gene encodes CDR1 MNHEY and CDR2 SVGEGT. Notes on this clone: The antigen this receptor binds is unknown. One base away there is no much larger clone; base qualities are not given.

The CDR3 regions of human TCRbeta chains were analyzed by immunosequencing. As for the original processing: TCRs in the repertoires were compared against a reference library of SARS-CoV-2-specific TCRs that had been generated with the MIRA antigen-specificity platform. Breadth meant the fraction of unique TCRs that were SARS-CoV-2-associated, whereas depth meant the fraction of total T cells that were SARS-CoV-2-associated. Using the MIRA data, each spike-specific TCR was assigned both to the spike region to which the TCR was reactive and to a CD4 or CD8 class. Log10-transformed breadth and depth values were compared by one-way ANOVA with Sidak's multiple comparisons tests. Drawn from immuneACCESS, this table holds only the in-frame rearrangements with V and J called that TCRdb kept. Clones are partly lost; checked studies trace under half to an unresolved V gene and leave the rest unexplained. The DNA was the basis for D and trimming; V, J and clone size are from that table. The table for this sample lists under 100,000 clones; roughly nine tenths of them were counted only once. The leading ten clones occupy about 5.2% of the sample.

The time point label of this sample denotes: baseline before first vaccination. Vaccinee samples were obtained from the UK trials COV001 and COV002, which included a single-blind randomized controlled phase 2/3 trial of AZD1222 (ChAdOx1 nCoV-19) in healthy adults. For TCRbeta chain sequencing, PBMC samples from trial participants were taken at day 0 and at day 28 after the second dose. The sequence is built from TRBV6-2 or TRBV6-3 and TRBJ1-2; the D region possibly corresponds to TRBD1 (5 bases align). The receptor's source is an adult in good health. Sequences were derived from peripheral blood, sampled on day 0 of AZD1222 vaccination. The CDR3: CASSSLDSRPRGYTF. In nucleotide form, the sequence is TGTGCCAGCAGTTCCCTCGACAGCCGCCCTAGGGGCTACACCTTC.